The clone carrying this T cell receptor (beta chain) was observed a handful of times. The CDR3 runs 12 residues. V gave up 8 bases and J gave up 6 bases; unmatched junction bases: 5. Germline lookup yields CDR1 LNHNV and CDR2 YYDKDF (reference sequence). From the 5' RACE reads, TCRdb called clonotypes with MiXCR, one entry per CDR3 protein. The data show about 600,000 distinct CDR3 sequences, about a fifth seen once. This specimen comes from a study of T-cell memory formation after mild COVID-19. J is TRBJ1-1 and V is TRBV15, with TRBD1 matching 8 bases. The sequence derives from an adult woman who had mild COVID-19 (a few samples of this study predate the infection). Cell type and time point are not known. Sequenced input: PBMCs or a T cell subset sorted from them (not recorded which). The CDR3 sequence: CATGQGYPEAFF. CDR3 nucleotide sequence: TGTGCCACCGGACAGGGCTATCCTGAAGCTTTCTTT.